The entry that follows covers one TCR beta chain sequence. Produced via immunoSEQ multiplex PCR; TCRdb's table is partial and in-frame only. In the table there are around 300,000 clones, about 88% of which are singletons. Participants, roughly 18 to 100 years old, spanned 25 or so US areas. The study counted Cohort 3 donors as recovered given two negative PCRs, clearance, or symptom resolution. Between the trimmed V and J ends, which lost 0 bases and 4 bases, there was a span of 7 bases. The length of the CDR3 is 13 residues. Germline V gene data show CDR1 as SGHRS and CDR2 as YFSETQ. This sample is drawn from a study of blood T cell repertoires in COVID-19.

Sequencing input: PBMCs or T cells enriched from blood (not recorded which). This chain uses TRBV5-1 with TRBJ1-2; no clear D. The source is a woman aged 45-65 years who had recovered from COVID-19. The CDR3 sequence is CASSLETIYGYTF. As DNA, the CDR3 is TGCGCCAGCAGCTTGGAGACAATCTATGGCTACACCTTC.